The text below deals with one TCR beta chain. Its antigen is unknown. A process of 5'RACE template switching, which added a universal primer site and UMIs, was used to make TCR cDNA. TCRdb used MiXCR to reprocess the 5' RACE reads, holding one entry per CDR3 protein. Altogether approximately 150,000 distinct CDR3 sequences are present, approximately 9.7% being singletons, with the ten largest covering roughly 36%. Trimming stripped 2 bases from V and 8 bases from J, with 13 bases between. Germline V gives CDR1 MNHEY, CDR2 SVGAGI. The CDR3 totals 14 residues. The data originate from a study of T cells after yellow fever vaccination. Study-level results: Primary-vaccination clones mostly resurfaced post-booster (more than 95% CD4, roughly 90% CD8). Contaminants from the bulk population, in the form of abundant clonotypes, could be found in FACS-sorted repertoires. A weaker secondary response peaked on day 5, the primary on day 15.

Specimen: CD8+ T cells sorted from PBMCs, collected 45 days after the yellow fever booster vaccination. This TCR derives from a man between 18 and 29 years old who received the YFV17D yellow fever vaccine. V gene TRBV6-5 combines with J gene TRBJ1-5; D remains ambiguous. The CDR3 spells CASSYRGSAKPQHF. DNA of the CDR3: TGTGCCAGCAGTTACCGCGGGTCGGCAAAGCCCCAGCATTTT.